This is a list of T cell receptor beta chains from one sample in a study of neurological immune-mediated disorders. TCRdb reprocessed the 5' RACE reads via MiXCR and lists one record per CDR3 protein. The repertoire holds over 45,000 distinct CDR3 sequences, with roughly 26% as singletons. Sequencing used PBMCs. These receptors were collected from a woman in her 70s in good health. Each CDR3 is given with its conserved first and last residue. A D gene is named only where the DNA matches it firmly. Clone size is stated in some rows and not others, as once, few, many or a class when expanded.

NA	TRBV3-1	TRBD2	TRBJ2-1	TGTGCCAGCAGCCAGAGCGGGGGAGGCAATGAGCAGTTCTTC	CASSQSGGGNEQFF
many	TRBV5-5	NA	TRBJ2-7	TGTGCCAGCAGCTTGGGGGGAGAGACCTACGAGCAGTACTTC	CASSLGGETYEQYF
medium-sized	TRBV20-1	NA	TRBJ2-3	TGCAGTGCCCTAGGAAGGCCCAGCACAGATACGCAGTATTTT	CSALGRPSTDTQYF
many	TRBV2	NA	TRBJ2-3	TGTGCCAGCAGCGCTAGCACAGATACGCAGTATTTT	CASSASTDTQYF
NA	TRBV20-1	NA	TRBJ2-7	TGCAGTGCCTGCCCAGATCCCTACGAGCAGTACTTC	CSACPDPYEQYF
many	TRBV7-2	NA	TRBJ2-1	TGTGCCAGCAGCTTAGACCTAACCAATGAGCAGTTCTTC	CASSLDLTNEQFF
many	TRBV6-1	TRBD2	TRBJ2-1	TGTGCCAGCAGCCAAAGCGGGAGCCATGAGCAGTTCTTC	CASSQSGSHEQFF
NA	TRBV20-1	TRBD2	TRBJ2-5	TGCAGTGCGCGCCTTCATGGCCAGCGGGGACAAGAGACCCAGTACTTC	CSARLHGQRGQETQYF
NA	TRBV6-2/TRBV6-3	TRBD1	TRBJ1-5	TGTGCCAGCACGACGCGACAGGGGAATCAGCCCCAGCATTTT	CASTTRQGNQPQHF
many	TRBV5-1	NA	TRBJ1-3	TGCGCCAGCAGCTTGGCGGCAGGGCTGAGCTCTGGAAACACCATATATTTT	CASSLAAGLSSGNTIYF
many	TRBV20-1	TRBD2	TRBJ2-7	TGCAGTGCTCGGACTAGCGGGAGGGCCGATTGGGCCTACGAGCAGTACTTC	CSARTSGRADWAYEQYF
few	TRBV10-3	NA	TRBJ2-1	TGTGCCATCACCTCTTCCGGGGGCTACAATGAGCAGTTCTTC	CAITSSGGYNEQFF
many	TRBV5-1	NA	TRBJ2-2	TGCGCCAGCAGGGACACGGAATACACCGGGGAGCTGTTTTTT	CASRDTEYTGELFF
many	TRBV7-2	TRBD2	TRBJ2-1	TGTGCCAGCAGCACTCTAGCGGGAGGCGGAAATGAGCAGTTCTTC	CASSTLAGGGNEQFF
NA	TRBV20-1	NA	TRBJ1-3	TGCAGTGCCCTAACTGCGCTCTCTGGAAACACCATATATTTT	CSALTALSGNTIYF
many	TRBV7-2	TRBD2	TRBJ2-1	TGTGCCAGCAGCAAACAAAGTGGACTAGCGGACAATGAGCAGTTCTTC	CASSKQSGLADNEQFF
NA	TRBV14	NA	TRBJ1-5	TGTGCCAGCAGCCAAGAAGTTGTAAACCTCCTACCCTATCAGCCCCAGCATTTT	CASSQEVVNLLPYQPQHF
many	TRBV20-1	TRBD2	TRBJ2-3	TGCAGTGCTACCCCAGGAAGTCGGCGGGAGGGCCAAGATACGCAGTATTTT	CSATPGSRREGQDTQYF
many	TRBV5-1	NA	TRBJ1-1	TGCGCCAGCAGCTTGGAACATCCGAACACTGAAGCTTTCTTT	CASSLEHPNTEAFF
many	TRBV20-1	NA	TRBJ2-5	TGCAGTGCTAGAGATCAGGAGACCCAGTACTTC	CSARDQETQYF
many	TRBV20-1	NA	TRBJ1-6	TGCAGTGCTAGACAGAGCTCCTATAATTCACCCCTCCACTTT	CSARQSSYNSPLHF
many	TRBV5-1	TRBD1	TRBJ1-4	TGCGCCAGCAGCTCGACAGGGCGGGGTGGTAATGAAAAACTGTTTTTT	CASSSTGRGGNEKLFF
NA	TRBV5-1	NA	TRBJ1-4	TGCGCCAGCAGCCAGGATCCGGGGGGTAATGAAAAACTGTTTTTT	CASSQDPGGNEKLFF
NA	TRBV28	TRBD1	TRBJ2-5	TGTGCCAGCAGTTCCCCTCTGGGACAGGGGAAAGAGACCCAGTACTTC	CASSSPLGQGKETQYF
many	TRBV29-1	TRBD2	TRBJ2-1	TGCAGCGTGAAAGCAGGGGACCGACTAGCGGGGAAGCAGTTCTTC	CSVKAGDRLAGKQFF
few	TRBV29-1	NA	TRBJ2-5	TGCAGCGTTGAGTCTCCGGGACTCCAAGAGACCCAGTACTTC	CSVESPGLQETQYF
few	TRBV3-1	NA	TRBJ2-1	TGTGCCAGCAGCCTTTCGGGGGCGGGAAATGAGCAGTTCTTC	CASSLSGAGNEQFF
NA	TRBV21-1	NA	TRBJ1-6	TGTGCCAGCAGCAAAGGGACCAGGGGCTTACTCCACTTT	CASSKGTRGLLHF
few	TRBV5-1	NA	TRBJ2-6	TGCGCCAGCAGCTTGGTGAGGGAAACTGGGGCCAACGTCCTGACTTTC	CASSLVRETGANVLTF
NA	TRBV20-1	NA	TRBJ1-1	TGCAGTGCTAGAGATCTCATTTGGGCTGAAGCTTTCTTT	CSARDLIWAEAFF
NA	TRBV15	NA	TRBJ2-2	TGTGCCACCAGCAGAGATTGGGGGAACACCGGGGAGCTGTTTTTT	CATSRDWGNTGELFF
many	TRBV9	TRBD1	TRBJ2-4	TGTGCCAGCAGCGTAGTCCCGTTGACAGGGGGCAGGGACATTCAGTACTTC	CASSVVPLTGGRDIQYF
NA	TRBV20-1	NA	TRBJ2-1	TGCAGTGCTAGAGATATGAGTAGCGGAGTCTACAATGAGCAGTTCTTC	CSARDMSSGVYNEQFF
many	TRBV5-1	TRBD1	TRBJ2-3	TGCGCCAGCAAACTTGGTAATCTGGACAGGCCTTCGGATACGCAGTATTTT	CASKLGNLDRPSDTQYF
many	TRBV24-1	TRBD1	TRBJ2-1	TGTGCCACCAGTGATACGGGGACAGGGTTTGAGAATGAGCAGTTCTTC	CATSDTGTGFENEQFF
medium-sized	TRBV20-1	NA	TRBJ2-7	TGCAGTGCTCCCCCGGCGACCGGGAGCTCCTACGAGCAGTACTTC	CSAPPATGSSYEQYF
many	TRBV7-2	NA	TRBJ2-3	TGTGCCAGCAGCTTAAGTGGGTCCGGCGGAGATACGCAGTATTTT	CASSLSGSGGDTQYF
many	TRBV5-1	NA	TRBJ1-1	TGCGCCAGCGGGCTTGACGGTTACACTGAAGCTTTCTTT	CASGLDGYTEAFF
many	TRBV5-4	NA	TRBJ2-5	TGTGCCAGCAGCTTGGTTGGGACGGAAGAGACCCAGTACTTC	CASSLVGTEETQYF
many	TRBV7-9	NA	TRBJ1-2	TGTGCCAGCAGCTTACTTCCAGCTAACTATGGCTACACCTTC	CASSLLPANYGYTF
many	TRBV5-1	NA	TRBJ1-1	TGCGCCAGCAGCTCGGCCCTTATGAACACTGAAGCTTTCTTT	CASSSALMNTEAFF
NA	TRBV6-5	NA	TRBJ1-1	TGTGCCAGCAGTTACTCGGGCTGGAGGAACACTGAAGCTTTCTTT	CASSYSGWRNTEAFF
many	TRBV20-1	TRBD2	TRBJ2-1	TGCAGTGCTACGACTCTTGCCGGGACTAGCGGGAACAATGAGCAGTTCTTC	CSATTLAGTSGNNEQFF
many	TRBV7-9	NA	TRBJ2-7	TGTGCCAGCAGCTTCCCTCCAGGGTTCGCCGAGCAGTACTTC	CASSFPPGFAEQYF
many	TRBV20-1	TRBD1	TRBJ1-2	TGCAGTGCTAGAGAGGGGACAGGGGGGATCTATGGCTACACCTTC	CSAREGTGGIYGYTF
NA	TRBV6-5	NA	TRBJ1-5	TGTGCCAGCAGACCACAGGGCAATAGCAATCAGCCCCAGCATTTT	CASRPQGNSNQPQHF
many	TRBV9	TRBD2	TRBJ2-3	TGTGCCAGCAGCGCAAGACTAGCGGGAGAGTCAGATACGCAGTATTTT	CASSARLAGESDTQYF
many	TRBV20-1	TRBD1	TRBJ1-6	TGCAGTGCTAGTAGGGGACAGGAAAATTCACCCCTCCACTTT	CSASRGQENSPLHF
many	TRBV5-1	NA	TRBJ2-6	TGCGCCAGCAGCTCGGCCGGACAGTCTTCTGGGGCCAACGTCCTGACTTTC	CASSSAGQSSGANVLTF